These T cell receptor beta chains were read from a single sample in a study of human T cells and chemical hapten exposure. One entry per CDR3 protein, called by TCRdb with MiXCR from the RACE reads. The data hold under 130,000 distinct CDR3 sequences, with about 10% observed a single time. The material was whole blood, obtained in connection with sensitization to the hapten diphenylcyclopropenone (DPC). These receptors came from a woman in her forties with alopecia areata. Some clones in this sample may be carry-over from other donors' samples. Both conserved end residues are part of each CDR3. D genes are given only for firm matches. Clone size is not always given. Where it is, it says once, few, many or a class for expanded clones.

V	D	J	size	DNA	CDR3
TRBV12-3/TRBV12-4	TRBD2	TRBJ2-1	many	TGTGCCAGCAGCCCGACTAGCGGGAGGTTATACGAGCAGTTCTTC	CASSPTSGRLYEQFF
TRBV6-2/TRBV6-3	.	TRBJ1-1	few	TGTGCCAGCAGTCCTGTTATCGGGAACACTGAAGCTTTCTTT	CASSPVIGNTEAFF
TRBV20-1	TRBD2	TRBJ2-3	many	TGCAGTGCGCCTACTAGCGGGGCCCTCACAGATACGCAGTATTTT	CSAPTSGALTDTQYF
TRBV20-1	.	TRBJ1-1	few	TGCAGTGCCCCAATTGGGCCCAGCACTGAAGCTTTCTTT	CSAPIGPSTEAFF
TRBV12-5	TRBD1	TRBJ2-6	few	TGTGCTAGTGGTTTGGCCCCAGGGGGCGCGATCTCTGGGGCCAACGTCCTGACTTTC	CASGLAPGGAISGANVLTF
TRBV6-5	.	TRBJ1-1	many	TGTGCCAGCAGTTACGGAGACCGAAAGGTCACTGAAGCTTTCTTT	CASSYGDRKVTEAFF
TRBV4-3	.	TRBJ2-7	many	TGCGCCAGCAGCCAAGACCGTTTTACCTACGAGCAGTACTTC	CASSQDRFTYEQYF
TRBV29-1	TRBD2	TRBJ2-7	.	TGCAGCGTTGACGGGACTAGCGGGAGTTACGAGCAGTACTTC	CSVDGTSGSYEQYF
TRBV5-1	.	TRBJ1-4	.	TGCGCCAGCAGCTTCGGGTCAACTAATGAAAAACTGTTTTTT	CASSFGSTNEKLFF
TRBV28	.	TRBJ1-5	many	TGTGCCAGCAGTCCCCAGGGGTTGGGGCCCCAGCATTTT	CASSPQGLGPQHF
TRBV19	TRBD1	TRBJ2-2	many	TGTGCCAGTAGTATCTTTGGCCGGTCCGGGACAGGACCGAACACCGGGGAGCTGTTTTTT	CASSIFGRSGTGPNTGELFF
TRBV6-2/TRBV6-3	.	TRBJ2-7	many	TGTGCCAGCAGTTACCGGTCAGGTATCTACGAGCAGTACTTC	CASSYRSGIYEQYF
TRBV28	.	TRBJ2-1	.	TGTGCCAGCATGCCAGTAAACAATGAGCAGTTCTTC	CASMPVNNEQFF
TRBV27	.	TRBJ2-5	.	TGTGCCAGCAGGGATTGGACAGGGCGGGGGACAGAGACCCAGTACTTC	CASRDWTGRGTETQYF
TRBV7-9	TRBD1	TRBJ2-3	many	TGTGCCAGCAGCTTCGACAGGGTTGGAGATACGCAGTATTTT	CASSFDRVGDTQYF
TRBV20-1	.	TRBJ1-6	.	TGCAGTGTTAGCCGACAGGCTCTTTATAATTCACCCCTCCACTTT	CSVSRQALYNSPLHF
TRBV15	TRBD1	TRBJ2-7	many	TGTGCCACCAGCAGGGATAGACAGGGCCGCTACGAGCAGTACTTC	CATSRDRQGRYEQYF
TRBV6-6	TRBD1	TRBJ1-1	many	TGTGCCAGCAGTTCCGCGGACAGGCGAGCTTTCTTT	CASSSADRRAFF
TRBV28	.	TRBJ2-5	many	TGTGCCAGCAGCGAGGGAGCCCAAGAGACCCAGTACTTC	CASSEGAQETQYF
TRBV19	.	TRBJ1-1	.	TGTGCCAGTAGTCTGGGGGGGGCCGAAGCTTTCTTT	CASSLGGAEAFF
TRBV19	TRBD1	TRBJ2-7	few	TGTGCCAGTAGTATTGCAGGGGGCACCTACGAGCAGTACTTC	CASSIAGGTYEQYF
TRBV6-5	TRBD2	TRBJ2-1	few	TGTGCCAGCAGTTACTCCCGGGGGGTAGAGGGTGAGCAGTTCTTC	CASSYSRGVEGEQFF
TRBV11-2	TRBD2	TRBJ2-1	many	TGTGCCAGCAGCTCCGGACTAGCGGGTTACAATGAGCAGTTCTTC	CASSSGLAGYNEQFF
TRBV18	.	TRBJ1-1	few	TGTGCCAGTAAGGGGAGCCTCATGAACACTGAAGCTTTCTTT	CASKGSLMNTEAFF
TRBV20-1	.	TRBJ2-3	many	TGCAGTGCTATTAGTCACCCAGATACGCAGTATTTT	CSAISHPDTQYF
TRBV2	TRBD2	TRBJ2-1	.	TGTGCCAGCAGTGGGGCGGGACTAGCATACAATGAGCAGTTCTTC	CASSGAGLAYNEQFF
TRBV20-1	TRBD2	TRBJ2-3	many	TGCAGTGCTAGCCGCAACCCCACTAGCGGGGAGGTTAGCACAGATACGCAGTATTTT	CSASRNPTSGEVSTDTQYF
TRBV12-3/TRBV12-4	.	TRBJ2-7	.	TGTGCCAGCAGTTTATGGGGACAGACTAGCTCTAATTCGCCGTACGAGCAGTACTTC	CASSLWGQTSSNSPYEQYF
TRBV5-1	TRBD2	TRBJ2-5	few	TGCGCCAGTAAACTAGCGGGAGGCGAAGAGACCCAGTACTTC	CASKLAGGEETQYF
TRBV7-9	.	TRBJ1-1	many	TGTGCCAGCAGCTTATCGGACGGACGCATCTCTGAAGCTTTCTTT	CASSLSDGRISEAFF
TRBV7-2	TRBD2	TRBJ2-3	many	TGTGCCAGCAGCCCGAGACTAGCGGGAGTACCAGATACGCAGTATTTT	CASSPRLAGVPDTQYF
TRBV20-1	TRBD2	TRBJ2-7	medium-sized	TGCAGTGCTAGAGATCTAGCGGGAGGAACCTACGAGCAGTACTTC	CSARDLAGGTYEQYF
TRBV6-6	TRBD1	TRBJ2-2	few	TGTGCCATCGAGACAAGGACAGGGATCGGCACCGGGGAGCTGTTTTTT	CAIETRTGIGTGELFF
TRBV6-2/TRBV6-3	.	TRBJ2-5	many	TGTGCCAGCACCTCATCCACGGAGACCCAGTACTTC	CASTSSTETQYF